A selection of T cell receptor beta chains follows, all from one sample in a study of cytomegalovirus exposure and HLA in healthy donors. The repertoire was sequenced with immunoSEQ multiplex PCR; TCRdb's copy has only in-frame clones and lacks some. The sample has around 140,000 clones. Input material: PBMCs. The receptors shown here come from a middle-aged woman in good health and CMV-seronegative. Each CDR3 is given with its conserved first and last residue. A D gene is named only where the DNA matches it firmly.

V	J	D	DNA	CDR3
TRBV6-6	TRBJ1-1	NA	TGTGCCAGCACAAGTTTAGCAAGTGAAGCTTTCTTT	CASTSLASEAFF
TRBV9	TRBJ2-7	TRBD2	TGTGCCAGCGGCGTAGGAGGGACTAGCCACGAGCAGTACTTC	CASGVGGTSHEQYF
TRBV25-1	TRBJ2-5	TRBD1	TGTGCCAGCCACAGGGGGAGCCAAGAGACCCAGTACTTC	CASHRGSQETQYF
TRBV9	TRBJ2-1	TRBD1	TGTGCCAGCAGCGTAGGGACAGGGGCATCCGATGAGCAGTTCTTC	CASSVGTGASDEQFF
TRBV10-3	TRBJ1-2	TRBD1	TGTGCCATCAGTGAGTCGAAGGGGGCGGAGGGCTACACCTTC	CAISESKGAEGYTF
TRBV27	TRBJ2-5	TRBD2	TGTGCCAGCAGTTATTCGGGGGGGCTTGAGACCCAGTACTTC	CASSYSGGLETQYF
TRBV28	TRBJ1-4	TRBD1	TGTGCCAGCAGACGGGACAGGGAAAAACTGTTTTTT	CASRRDREKLFF
TRBV29-1	TRBJ1-1	NA	TGCAGCGTTGCGAATCGGGCCAGGGTGACTGAAGCTTTCTTT	CSVANRARVTEAFF
TRBV5-1	TRBJ1-4	NA	TGCGCCAGCAGCATAAATATGAGTAAACTGTTTTTT	CASSINMSKLFF
TRBV2	TRBJ2-4	NA	TGTGCCAGCAGGGTCGAGGGATACATTCAGTACTTC	CASRVEGYIQYF
TRBV7-2	TRBJ2-1	NA	TGTGCCAGCAGCCCAGGAGGCTCAAACAATGAGCAGTTCTTC	CASSPGGSNNEQFF
TRBV5-4	TRBJ1-1	TRBD1	TGTGCCAGCAGCGTAGACAGGGGGATCACTGAAGCTTTCTTT	CASSVDRGITEAFF
TRBV2	TRBJ1-4	NA	TGTGCCAGCAGTCGAGACAGATATGAAAAACTGTTTTTT	CASSRDRYEKLFF
TRBV7-2	TRBJ1-3	NA	TGTGCCAGCAGCCCCGGCCGAGGCTCTGGAAACACCATATATTTT	CASSPGRGSGNTIYF
TRBV5-1	TRBJ2-1	TRBD2	TGCGCCAGCAGCTTTAGCGGGGCCACCTACAATGAGCAGTTCTTC	CASSFSGATYNEQFF
TRBV19	TRBJ1-5	NA	TGTGCCAGCCGTCGGGAACCTTATAGCAATCAGCCCCAGCATTTT	CASRREPYSNQPQHF